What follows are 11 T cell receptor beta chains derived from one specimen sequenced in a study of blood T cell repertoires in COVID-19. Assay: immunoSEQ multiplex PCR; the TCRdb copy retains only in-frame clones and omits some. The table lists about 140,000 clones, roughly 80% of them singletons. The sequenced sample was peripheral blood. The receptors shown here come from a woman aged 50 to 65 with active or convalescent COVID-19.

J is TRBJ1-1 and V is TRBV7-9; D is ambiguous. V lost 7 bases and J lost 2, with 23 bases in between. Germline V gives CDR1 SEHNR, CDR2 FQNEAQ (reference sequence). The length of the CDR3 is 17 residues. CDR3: CASTPPVAGVGNTEAFF. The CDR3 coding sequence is TGTGCCAGCACCCCTCCTGTTGCCGGAGTAGGAAACACTGAAGCTTTCTTT.

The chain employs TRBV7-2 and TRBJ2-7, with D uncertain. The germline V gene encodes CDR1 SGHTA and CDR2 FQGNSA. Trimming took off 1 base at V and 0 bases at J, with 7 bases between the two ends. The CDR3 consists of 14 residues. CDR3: CASSLGLDSYEQYF. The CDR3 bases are TGTGCCAGCAGCTTAGGGCTAGACTCCTACGAGCAGTACTTC.

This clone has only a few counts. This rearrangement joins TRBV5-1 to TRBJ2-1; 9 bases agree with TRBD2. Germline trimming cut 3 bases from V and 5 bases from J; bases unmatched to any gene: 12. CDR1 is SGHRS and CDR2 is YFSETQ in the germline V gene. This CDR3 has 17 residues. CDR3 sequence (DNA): TGCGCCAGCAGCTCGGCGGGGACTAGCATTCGCCACAATGAGCAGTTCTTC. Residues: CASSSAGTSIRHNEQFF.

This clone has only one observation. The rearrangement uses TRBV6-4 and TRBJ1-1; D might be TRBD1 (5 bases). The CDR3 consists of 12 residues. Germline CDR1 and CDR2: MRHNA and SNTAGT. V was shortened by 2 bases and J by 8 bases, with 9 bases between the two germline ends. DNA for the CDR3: TGTGCCAGCAGTGACCGGGGGGGAGAAGCTTTCTTT. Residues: CASSDRGGEAFF.

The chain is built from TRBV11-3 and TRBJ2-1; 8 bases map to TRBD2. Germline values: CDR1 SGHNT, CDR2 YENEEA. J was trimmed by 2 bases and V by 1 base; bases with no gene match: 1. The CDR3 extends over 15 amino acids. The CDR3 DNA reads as TGTGCCAGCAGCTTAGGAGCGGGGGCCTACAATGAGCAGTTCTTC. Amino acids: CASSLGAGAYNEQFF.

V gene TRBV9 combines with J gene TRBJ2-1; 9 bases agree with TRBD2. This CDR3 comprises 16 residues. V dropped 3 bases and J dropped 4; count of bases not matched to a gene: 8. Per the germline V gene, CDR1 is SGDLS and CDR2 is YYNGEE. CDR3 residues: CASSGGSSGVYNEQFF. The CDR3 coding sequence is TGTGCCAGCAGCGGAGGGTCTAGCGGGGTTTACAATGAGCAGTTCTTC.

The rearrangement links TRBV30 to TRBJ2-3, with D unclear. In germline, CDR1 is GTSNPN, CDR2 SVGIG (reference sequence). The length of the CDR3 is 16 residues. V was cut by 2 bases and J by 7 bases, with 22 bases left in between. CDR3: CAWSSRRSHEDNTQYF. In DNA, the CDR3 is TGTGCCTGGAGTTCCCGTCGGTCTCATGAGGATAATACGCAGTATTTT.

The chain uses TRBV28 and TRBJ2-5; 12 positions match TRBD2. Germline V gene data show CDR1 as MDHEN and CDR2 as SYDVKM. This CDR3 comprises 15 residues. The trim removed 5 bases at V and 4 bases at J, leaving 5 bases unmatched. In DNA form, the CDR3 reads TGTGCCAGCAGTACCCGACTAGCGGGAGCAGAGACCCAGTACTTC. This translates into CASSTRLAGAETQYF. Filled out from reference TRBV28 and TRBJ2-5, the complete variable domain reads DVKVTQSSRYLVKRTGEKVFLECVQDMDHENMFWYRQDPGLGLRLIYFSYDVKMKEKGDIPEGYSVSREKKERFSLILESASTNQTSMYLCASSTRLAGAETQYFGPGTRLLVL.

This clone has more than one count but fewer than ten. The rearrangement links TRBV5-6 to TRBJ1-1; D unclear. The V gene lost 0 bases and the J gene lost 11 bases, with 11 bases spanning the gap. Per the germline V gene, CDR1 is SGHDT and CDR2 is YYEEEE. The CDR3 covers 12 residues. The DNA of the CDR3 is TGTGCCAGCAGCTTGGGAGCCAACCCGGCTTTCTTT. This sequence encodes CASSLGANPAFF.

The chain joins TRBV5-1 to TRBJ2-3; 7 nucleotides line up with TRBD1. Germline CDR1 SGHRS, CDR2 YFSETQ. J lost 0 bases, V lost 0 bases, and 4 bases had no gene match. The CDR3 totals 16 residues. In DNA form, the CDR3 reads TGCGCCAGCAGCTTGGCCGGGACAGCTAGCACAGATACGCAGTATTTT. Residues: CASSLAGTASTDTQYF.

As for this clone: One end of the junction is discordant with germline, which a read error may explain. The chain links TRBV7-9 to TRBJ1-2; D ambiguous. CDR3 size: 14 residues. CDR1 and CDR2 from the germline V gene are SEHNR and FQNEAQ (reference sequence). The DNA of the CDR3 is TGTGCCAGCAGCCTAGCTATGGATGGCGGTGGCTACACCTTC. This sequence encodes CASSLAMDGGGYTF.